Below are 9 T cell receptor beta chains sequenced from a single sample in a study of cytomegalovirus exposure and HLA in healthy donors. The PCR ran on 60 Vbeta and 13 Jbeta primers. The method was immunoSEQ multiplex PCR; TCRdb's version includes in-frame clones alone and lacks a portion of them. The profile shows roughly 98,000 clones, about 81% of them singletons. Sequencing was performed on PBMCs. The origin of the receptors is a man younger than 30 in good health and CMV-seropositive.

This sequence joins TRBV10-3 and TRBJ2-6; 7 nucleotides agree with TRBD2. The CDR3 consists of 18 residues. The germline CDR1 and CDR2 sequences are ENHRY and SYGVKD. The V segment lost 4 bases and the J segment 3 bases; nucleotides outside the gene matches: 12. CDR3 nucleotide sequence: TGTGCCATCAGTGGTTGGGGGGGTAAGAACATTGGGGCCAACGTCCTGACTTTC. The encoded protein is CAISGWGGKNIGANVLTF.

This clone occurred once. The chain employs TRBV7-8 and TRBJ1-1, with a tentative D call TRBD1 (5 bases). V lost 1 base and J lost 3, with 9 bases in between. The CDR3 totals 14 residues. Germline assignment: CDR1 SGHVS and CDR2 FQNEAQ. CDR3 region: CASSLGGFDTEAFF. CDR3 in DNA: TGTGCCAGCAGCTTAGGGGGCTTCGACACTGAAGCTTTCTTT.

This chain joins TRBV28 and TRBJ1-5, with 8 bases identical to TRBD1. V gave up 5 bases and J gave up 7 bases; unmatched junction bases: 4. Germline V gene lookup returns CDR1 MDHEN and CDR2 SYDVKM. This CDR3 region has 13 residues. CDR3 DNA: TGTGCCAGCAGTCGGACAGGGACCCAGCCCCAGCATTTT. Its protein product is CASSRTGTQPQHF.

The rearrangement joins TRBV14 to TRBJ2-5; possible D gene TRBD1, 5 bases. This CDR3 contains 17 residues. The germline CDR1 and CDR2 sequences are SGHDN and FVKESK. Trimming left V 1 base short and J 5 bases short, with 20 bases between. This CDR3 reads CASSQGGGQTRRETQYF. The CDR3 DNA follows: TGTGCCAGCAGCCAAGGGGGCGGCCAGACTCGAAGGGAGACCCAGTACTTC.

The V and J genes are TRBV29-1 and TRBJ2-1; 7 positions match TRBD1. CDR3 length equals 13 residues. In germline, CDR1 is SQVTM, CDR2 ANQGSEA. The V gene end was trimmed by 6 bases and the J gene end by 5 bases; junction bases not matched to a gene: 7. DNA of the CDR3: TGCAGCGTCCGGGACAGCGCCAACAATGAGCAGTTCTTC. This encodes CSVRDSANNEQFF.

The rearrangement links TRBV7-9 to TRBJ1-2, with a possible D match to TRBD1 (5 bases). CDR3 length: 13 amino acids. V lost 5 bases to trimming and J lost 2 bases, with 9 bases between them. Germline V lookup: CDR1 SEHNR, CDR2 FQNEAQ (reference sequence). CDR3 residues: CASSPQGNYGYTF. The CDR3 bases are TGTGCCAGCAGCCCCCAGGGAAACTATGGCTACACCTTC.

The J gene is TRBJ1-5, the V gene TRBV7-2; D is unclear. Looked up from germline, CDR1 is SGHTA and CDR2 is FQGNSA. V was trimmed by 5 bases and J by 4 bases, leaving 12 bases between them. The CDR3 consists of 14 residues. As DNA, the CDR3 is TGTGCCAGCAGCGTAGGCCCGGGGAATCAGCCCCAGCATTTT. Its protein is CASSVGPGNQPQHF.

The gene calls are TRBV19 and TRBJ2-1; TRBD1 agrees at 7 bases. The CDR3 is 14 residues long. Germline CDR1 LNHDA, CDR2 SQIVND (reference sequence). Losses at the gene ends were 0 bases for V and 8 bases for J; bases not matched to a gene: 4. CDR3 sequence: CASSIEAGGHEQFF. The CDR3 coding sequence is TGTGCCAGTAGTATAGAGGCAGGGGGACATGAGCAGTTCTTC.

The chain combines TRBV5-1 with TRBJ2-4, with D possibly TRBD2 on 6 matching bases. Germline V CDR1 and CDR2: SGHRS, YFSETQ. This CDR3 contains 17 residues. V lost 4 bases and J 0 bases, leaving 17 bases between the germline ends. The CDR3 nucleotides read TGCGCCAGCAGCGGCGGGACTGATCTTCTAGCCAAAAACATTCAGTACTTC. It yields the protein CASSGGTDLLAKNIQYF.